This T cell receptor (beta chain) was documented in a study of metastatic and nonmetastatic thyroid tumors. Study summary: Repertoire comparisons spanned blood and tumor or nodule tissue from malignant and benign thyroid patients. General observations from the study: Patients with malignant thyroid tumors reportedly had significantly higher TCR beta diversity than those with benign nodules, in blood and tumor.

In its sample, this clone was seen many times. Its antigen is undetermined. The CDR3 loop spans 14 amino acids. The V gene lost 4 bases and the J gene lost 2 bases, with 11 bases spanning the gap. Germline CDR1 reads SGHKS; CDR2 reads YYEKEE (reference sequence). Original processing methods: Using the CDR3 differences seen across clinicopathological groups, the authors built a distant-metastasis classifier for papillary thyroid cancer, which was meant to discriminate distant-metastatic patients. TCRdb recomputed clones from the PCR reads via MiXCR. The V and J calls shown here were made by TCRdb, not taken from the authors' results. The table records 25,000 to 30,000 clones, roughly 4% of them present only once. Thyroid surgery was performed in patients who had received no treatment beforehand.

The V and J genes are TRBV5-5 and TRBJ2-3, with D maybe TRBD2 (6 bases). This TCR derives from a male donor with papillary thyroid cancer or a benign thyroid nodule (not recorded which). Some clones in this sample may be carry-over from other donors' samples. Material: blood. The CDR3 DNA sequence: TGTGCCAGCAGCCGTGGGGACTTCACAGATACGCAGTATTTT. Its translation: CASSRGDFTDTQYF.